This T cell receptor (beta chain) was sequenced in a study of CD4 T cells in relation to SARS-CoV-2 and coronaviruses. Study-level information: Controls used an HIV-1 Nef peptide pool or no peptide.

Comment on this clone: The antigen is not known.

Clones were sequenced by immunoSEQ multiplex PCR, and TCRdb holds only the in-frame ones, with some missing. The sample lists 20,000 to 30,000 clones; around 78% were seen once. CD4+ T cells from unexposed donors were obtained before the COVID-19 pandemic (2011-2018). After less than 11 days of culture, CD4+ T cells were isolated. Testing used SARS-CoV-2 S/N and four cold-coronavirus spikes on unexposed-donor CD4+ T cells, cells permitting. Cultures held 2 million to 2.5 million PBMCs per well with roughly 10 IU/ml IL-2. Trimming took 4 bases from V and 4 from J; bases not matched to a gene: 5. In germline, CDR1 is KGHSH, CDR2 LQKENI. This CDR3 comprises 15 residues.

The material sequenced was CD4+ T cells from PBMCs, cultured in vitro. The rearrangement links TRBV18 to TRBJ2-1; TRBD2 matches 9 bases. The sequence was collected from a human donor in good health. CDR3 amino acids: CASSQTSGQYNEQFF. The CDR3 coding sequence is TGTGCCAGCTCACAAACTAGCGGGCAGTACAATGAGCAGTTCTTC.